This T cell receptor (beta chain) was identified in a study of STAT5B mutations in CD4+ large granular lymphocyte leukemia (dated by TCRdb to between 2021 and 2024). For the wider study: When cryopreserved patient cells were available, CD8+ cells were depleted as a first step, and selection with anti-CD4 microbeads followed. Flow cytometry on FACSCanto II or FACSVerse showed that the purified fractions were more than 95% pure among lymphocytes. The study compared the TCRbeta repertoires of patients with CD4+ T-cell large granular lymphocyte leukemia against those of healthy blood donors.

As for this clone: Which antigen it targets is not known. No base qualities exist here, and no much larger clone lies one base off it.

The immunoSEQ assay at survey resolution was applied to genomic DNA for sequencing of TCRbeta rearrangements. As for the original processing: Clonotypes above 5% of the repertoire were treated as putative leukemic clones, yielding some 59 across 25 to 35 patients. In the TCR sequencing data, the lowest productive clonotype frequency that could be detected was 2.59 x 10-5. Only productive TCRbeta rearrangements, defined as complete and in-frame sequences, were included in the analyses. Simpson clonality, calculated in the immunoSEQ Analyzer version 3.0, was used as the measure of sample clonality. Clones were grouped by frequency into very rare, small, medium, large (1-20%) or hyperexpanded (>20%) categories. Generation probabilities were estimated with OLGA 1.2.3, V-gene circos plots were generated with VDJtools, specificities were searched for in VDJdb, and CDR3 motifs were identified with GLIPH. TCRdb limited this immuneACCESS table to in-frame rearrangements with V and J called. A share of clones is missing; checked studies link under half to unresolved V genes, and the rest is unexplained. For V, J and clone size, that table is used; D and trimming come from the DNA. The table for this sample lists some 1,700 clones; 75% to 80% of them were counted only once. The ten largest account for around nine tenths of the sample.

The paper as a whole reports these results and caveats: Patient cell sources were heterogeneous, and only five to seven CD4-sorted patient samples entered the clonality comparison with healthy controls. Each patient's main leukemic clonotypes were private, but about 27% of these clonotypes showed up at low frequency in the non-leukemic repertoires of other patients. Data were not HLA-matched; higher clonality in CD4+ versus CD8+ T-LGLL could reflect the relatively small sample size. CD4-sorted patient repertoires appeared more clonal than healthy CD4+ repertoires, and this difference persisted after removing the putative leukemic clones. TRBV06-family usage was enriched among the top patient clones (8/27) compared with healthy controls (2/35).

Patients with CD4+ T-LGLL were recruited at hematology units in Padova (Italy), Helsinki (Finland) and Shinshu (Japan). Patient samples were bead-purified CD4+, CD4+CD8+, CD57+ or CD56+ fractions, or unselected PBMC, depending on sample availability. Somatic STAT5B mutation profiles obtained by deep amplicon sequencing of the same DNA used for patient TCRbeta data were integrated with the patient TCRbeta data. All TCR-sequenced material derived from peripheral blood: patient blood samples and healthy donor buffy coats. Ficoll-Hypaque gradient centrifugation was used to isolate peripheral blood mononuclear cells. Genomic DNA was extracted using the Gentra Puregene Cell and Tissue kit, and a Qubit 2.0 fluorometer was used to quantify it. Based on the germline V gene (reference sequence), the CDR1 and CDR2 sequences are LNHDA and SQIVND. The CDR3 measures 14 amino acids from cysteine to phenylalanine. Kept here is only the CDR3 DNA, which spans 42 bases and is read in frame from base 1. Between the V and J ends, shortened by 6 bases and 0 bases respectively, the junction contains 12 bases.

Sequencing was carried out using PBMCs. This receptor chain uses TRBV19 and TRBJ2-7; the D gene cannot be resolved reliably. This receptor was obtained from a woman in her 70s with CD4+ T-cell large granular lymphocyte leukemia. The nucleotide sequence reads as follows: TGTGCCAGTAGCCGGACCGTTTACTCCTACGAGCAGTACTTC. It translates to CASSRTVYSYEQYF.